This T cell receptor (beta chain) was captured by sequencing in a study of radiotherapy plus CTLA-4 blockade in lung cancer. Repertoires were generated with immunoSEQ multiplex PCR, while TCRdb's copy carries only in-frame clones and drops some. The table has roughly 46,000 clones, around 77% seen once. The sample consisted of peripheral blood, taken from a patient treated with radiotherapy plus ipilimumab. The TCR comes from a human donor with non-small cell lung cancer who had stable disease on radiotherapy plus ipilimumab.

CDR3 amino acids: CASSFRVEETQYF. The CDR3 DNA sequence: TGTGCCAGCAGCTTCAGGGTTGAGGAGACCCAGTACTTC. The rearrangement uses TRBV7-9 and TRBJ2-5; D perhaps matches TRBD1 (5 bases). The CDR3 covers 13 residues. V shed 3 bases and J shed 5 bases, with 10 bases lying between them. Germline V gives CDR1 SEHNR, CDR2 FQNEAQ (reference sequence).